Presented here are 4 T cell receptor beta chains from one specimen sequenced in a study of T cell responses to AZD1222 COVID-19 vaccine. The data were produced by immunoSEQ multiplex PCR, yet TCRdb's version contains in-frame clones alone and is incomplete. This sample carries around 110,000 clones, roughly 87% of them seen once, and the ten largest clones take around 7.2%. The sample was peripheral blood, taken on day 0 of AZD1222 vaccination. These receptor sequences come from an adult in good health.

The chain recombines TRBV7-7 with TRBJ2-5; 9 nucleotides match TRBD1. The CDR3 runs to 15 residues. Germline-derived CDR1 and CDR2 are SSHAT and FNYEAQ (reference sequence). V was clipped by 5 bases and J by 4 bases; unmatched bases: 8. CDR3 residues: CASSRGTGRGETQYF. The CDR3 coding sequence is TGTGCCAGCAGCCGCGGGACAGGGAGGGGAGAGACCCAGTACTTC.

V is TRBV30 and J is TRBJ1-1; D is ambiguous. The CDR3 runs 11 residues. V dropped 5 bases and J dropped 4 bases, with 8 bases sitting between them. Germline V CDR1 and CDR2: GTSNPN, SVGIG (reference sequence). The CDR3 is CAWGLSTEAFF. CDR3 nucleotides: TGTGCCTGGGGGCTGAGCACTGAAGCTTTCTTT.

The chain joins TRBV15 to TRBJ1-4; D perhaps matches TRBD1 (5 bases). The CDR3 loop spans 16 amino acids. Deletions cut 0 bases from V and 5 bases from J, with 13 bases between. The germline V gene encodes CDR1 LNHNV and CDR2 YYDKDF (reference sequence). The CDR3 DNA reads as TGTGCCACCAGCAGAGAGGGACGAGGACACAATGAAAAACTGTTTTTT. Translating it yields CATSREGRGHNEKLFF.

This clone was seen just once. Other nucleotide sequences from this sample produce the same CDR3. The chain couples TRBV7-2 to TRBJ2-7; either TRBD1 or TRBD2 may fit D (6 bases each). Germline V gene data show CDR1 as SGHTA and CDR2 as FQGNSA. The V gene lost 0 bases and the J gene lost 2 bases, with 8 bases spanning the gap. There are 14 residues in the CDR3. CDR3 coding DNA: TGTGCCAGCAGCTTAGCCGGGGGCACCTACGAGCAGTACTTC. Translated: CASSLAGGTYEQYF.